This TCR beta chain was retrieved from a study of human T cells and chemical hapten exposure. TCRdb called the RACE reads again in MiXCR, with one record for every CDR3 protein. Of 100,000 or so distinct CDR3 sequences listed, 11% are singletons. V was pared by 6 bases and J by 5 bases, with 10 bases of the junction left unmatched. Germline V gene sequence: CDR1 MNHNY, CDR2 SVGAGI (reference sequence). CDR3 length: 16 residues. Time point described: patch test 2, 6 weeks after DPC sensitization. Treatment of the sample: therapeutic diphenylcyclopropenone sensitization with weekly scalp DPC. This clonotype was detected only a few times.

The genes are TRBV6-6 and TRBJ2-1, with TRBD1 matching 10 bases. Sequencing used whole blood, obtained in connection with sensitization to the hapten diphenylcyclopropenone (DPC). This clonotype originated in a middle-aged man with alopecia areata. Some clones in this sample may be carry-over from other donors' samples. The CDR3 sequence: CASRERQGASDNEQFF. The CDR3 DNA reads TGTGCCAGCAGAGAAAGACAGGGGGCCAGCGACAATGAGCAGTTCTTC.